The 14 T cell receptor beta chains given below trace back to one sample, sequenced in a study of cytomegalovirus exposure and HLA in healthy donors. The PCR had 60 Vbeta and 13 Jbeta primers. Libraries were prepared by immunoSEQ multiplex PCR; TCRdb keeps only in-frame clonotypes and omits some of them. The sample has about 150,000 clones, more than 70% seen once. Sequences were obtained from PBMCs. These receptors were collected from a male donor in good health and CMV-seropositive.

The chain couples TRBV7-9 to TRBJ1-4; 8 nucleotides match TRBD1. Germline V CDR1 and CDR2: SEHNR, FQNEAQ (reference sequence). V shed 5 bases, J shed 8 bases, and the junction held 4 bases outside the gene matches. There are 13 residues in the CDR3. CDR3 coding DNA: TGTGCCAGCAGCCCCACAGGGGGAGAAAAACTGTTTTTT. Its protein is CASSPTGGEKLFF.

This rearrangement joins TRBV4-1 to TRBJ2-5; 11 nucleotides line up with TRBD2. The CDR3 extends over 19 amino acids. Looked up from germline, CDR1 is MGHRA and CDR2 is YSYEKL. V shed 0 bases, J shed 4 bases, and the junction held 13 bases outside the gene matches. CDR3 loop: CASSQDGPQLAGELETQYF. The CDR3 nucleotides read TGCGCCAGCAGCCAAGATGGGCCCCAACTAGCGGGAGAGTTAGAGACCCAGTACTTC.

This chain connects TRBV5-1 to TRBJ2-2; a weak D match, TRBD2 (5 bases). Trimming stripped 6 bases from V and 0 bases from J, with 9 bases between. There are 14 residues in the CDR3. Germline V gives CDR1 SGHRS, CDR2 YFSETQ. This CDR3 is CASIGGPNTGELFF. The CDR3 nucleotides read TGCGCCAGCATCGGAGGACCGAACACCGGGGAGCTGTTTTTT.

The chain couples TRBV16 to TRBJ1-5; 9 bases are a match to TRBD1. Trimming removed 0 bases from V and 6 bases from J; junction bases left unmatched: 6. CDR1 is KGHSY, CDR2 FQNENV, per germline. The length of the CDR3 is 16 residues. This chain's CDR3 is CASSQSGQGFGQPQHF. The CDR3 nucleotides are TGTGCCAGCAGCCAATCGGGACAGGGCTTCGGTCAGCCCCAGCATTTT.

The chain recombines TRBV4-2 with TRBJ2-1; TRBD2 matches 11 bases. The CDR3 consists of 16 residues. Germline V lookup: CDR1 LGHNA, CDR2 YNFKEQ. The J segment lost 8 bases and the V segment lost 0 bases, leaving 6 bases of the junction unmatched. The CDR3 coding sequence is TGTGCCAGCAGCCAAGATATCGGACTAGCGGGTTATGAGCAGTTCTTC. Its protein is CASSQDIGLAGYEQFF.

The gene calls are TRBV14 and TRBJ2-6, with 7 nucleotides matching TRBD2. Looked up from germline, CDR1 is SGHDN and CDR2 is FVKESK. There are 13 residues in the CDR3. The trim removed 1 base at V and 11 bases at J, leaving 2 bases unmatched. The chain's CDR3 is CASSQGGGHVLTF. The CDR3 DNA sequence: TGTGCCAGCAGCCAAGGGGGGGGACACGTCCTGACTTTC.

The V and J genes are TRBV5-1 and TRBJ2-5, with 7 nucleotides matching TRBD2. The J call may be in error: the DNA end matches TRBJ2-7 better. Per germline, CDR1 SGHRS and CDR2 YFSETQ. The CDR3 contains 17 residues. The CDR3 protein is CASSLARAAGLSYEQYF. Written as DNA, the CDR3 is TGCGCCAGCAGCTTGGCCCGAGCAGCGGGACTCTCCTACGAGCAGTACTTC.

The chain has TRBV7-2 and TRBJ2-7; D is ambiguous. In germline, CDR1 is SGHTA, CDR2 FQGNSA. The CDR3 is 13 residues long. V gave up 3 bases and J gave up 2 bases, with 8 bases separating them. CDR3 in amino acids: CASSFTAPYEQYF. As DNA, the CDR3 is TGTGCCAGCAGCTTCACAGCCCCCTACGAGCAGTACTTC.

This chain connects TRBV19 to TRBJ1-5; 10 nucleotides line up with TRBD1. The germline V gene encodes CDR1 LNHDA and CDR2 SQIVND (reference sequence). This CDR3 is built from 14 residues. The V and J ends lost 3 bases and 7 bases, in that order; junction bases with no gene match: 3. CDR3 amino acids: CASSMTGGGQPQHF. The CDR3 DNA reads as TGTGCCAGTAGTATGACAGGGGGCGGGCAGCCCCAGCATTTT. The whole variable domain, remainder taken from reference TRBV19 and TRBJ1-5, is DGGITQSPKYLFRKEGQNVTLSCEQNLNHDAMYWYRQDPGQGLRLIYYSQIVNDFQKGDIAEGYSVSREKKESFPLTVTSAQKNPTAFYLCASSMTGGGQPQHFGDGTRLSIL.

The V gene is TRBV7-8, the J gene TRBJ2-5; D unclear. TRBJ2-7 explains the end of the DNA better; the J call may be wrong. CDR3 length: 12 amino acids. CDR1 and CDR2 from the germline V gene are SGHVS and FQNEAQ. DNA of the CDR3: TGTGCCAGCAGCTTAAAGTTCTACGAGCAGTACTTC. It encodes CASSLKFYEQYF.

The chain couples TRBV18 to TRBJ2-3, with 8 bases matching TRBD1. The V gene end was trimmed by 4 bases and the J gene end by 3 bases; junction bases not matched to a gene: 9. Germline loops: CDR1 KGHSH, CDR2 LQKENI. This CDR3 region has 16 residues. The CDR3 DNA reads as TGTGCCAGCTCACGACGGACAGGGCCTGGGACAGATACGCAGTATTTT. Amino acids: CASSRRTGPGTDTQYF.

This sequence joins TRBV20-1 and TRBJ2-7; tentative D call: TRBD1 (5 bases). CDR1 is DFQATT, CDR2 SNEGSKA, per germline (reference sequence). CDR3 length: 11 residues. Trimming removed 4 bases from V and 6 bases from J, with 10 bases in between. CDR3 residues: CSAKGVGEQYF. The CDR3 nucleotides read TGCAGTGCTAAAGGGGTCGGCGAGCAGTACTTC.

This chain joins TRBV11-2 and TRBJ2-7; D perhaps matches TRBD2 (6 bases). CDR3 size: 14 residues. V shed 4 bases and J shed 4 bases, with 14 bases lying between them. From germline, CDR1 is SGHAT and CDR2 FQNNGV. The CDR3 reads CASSSTAGIYEQYF. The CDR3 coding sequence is TGTGCCAGCAGCTCTACCGCGGGGATTTACGAGCAGTACTTC.

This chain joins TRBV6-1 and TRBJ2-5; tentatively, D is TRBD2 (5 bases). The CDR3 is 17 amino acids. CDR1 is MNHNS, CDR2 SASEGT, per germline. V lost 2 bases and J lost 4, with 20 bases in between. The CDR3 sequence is CASSEIDGMAVLETQYF. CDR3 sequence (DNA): TGTGCCAGCAGTGAAATTGACGGGATGGCGGTTTTAGAGACCCAGTACTTC.